Below, one TCR beta chain is given with its context. The data were obtained in a study of cytomegalovirus exposure and HLA in healthy donors. The CDR3 consists of 16 residues. The V gene's germline CDR1 is SGHRS and CDR2 YFSETQ. The germline V and J ends were trimmed by 1 base and 1 base, with 12 bases remaining between them. Repertoires were generated with immunoSEQ multiplex PCR, while TCRdb's copy carries only in-frame clones and drops some. The table shows about 360,000 clones, with roughly 90% occurring only once. Sequenced input: PBMCs. This sequence originates from a woman between 18 and 29 years old in good health and CMV-seronegative. This chain uses TRBV5-1 with TRBJ1-3; maybe TRBD1 (6 bases). The CDR3 DNA sequence: TGCGCCAGCAGCTTGAATACCAGGGGATCTGGAAACACCATATATTTT. This codes for CASSLNTRGSGNTIYF.